This T cell receptor (beta chain) was recorded in a study of blood T cell repertoires in COVID-19. Repertoires were generated with immunoSEQ multiplex PCR, while TCRdb's copy carries only in-frame clones and drops some. The table lists about 28,000 clones, more than 85% of them singletons. The V and J ends lost 9 bases and 11 bases respectively, with 17 bases between them. Germline V gene lookup returns CDR1 MGHDK and CDR2 SYGVNS. This CDR3 region has 12 residues. This receptor was identified in a woman aged 70-85 years with COVID-19, enrolled during active disease. Sample: peripheral blood. The chain uses TRBV25-1 and TRBJ1-3, with D possibly matching TRBD1 (6 bases). CDR3 nucleotides: TGTGCCAGATCACAGGGTTTGAAGCCCATATATTTT. Translated: CARSQGLKPIYF.